This T cell receptor beta chain was documented in a study of blood T cells in healthy people across ages. The CDR3 has 12 amino acids. Trimming took 8 bases from V and 11 from J; bases not matched to a gene: 9. Whole-study findings and limits: There were more naive CD4+ cells and higher diversity in long-lived donors than in aged donors. Measured against age, TCR beta diversity per million T cells decreased in a roughly linear manner.

This clonotype was observed a few times. The antigen is unknown. A J-beta primer mix and a sample-barcoded 5' primer were used in a second PCR of roughly 7 to 12 cycles. Each CDR3 protein is one row after TCRdb ran MiXCR on the 5' RACE reads. This sample has about 290,000 distinct CDR3 sequences; around 27% occur once, and the top ten carry 29%. The TCR sequence derives from a woman in her 70s in good health. The source material was blood. This chain joins TRBV12-3 or TRBV12-4 and TRBJ1-1; TRBD1 agrees at 9 bases. CDR3 bases: TGTGCCAGCTGGACAGGGGAGCGTCGCGCTTTCTTT. This gives the protein CASWTGERRAFF.